These T cell receptor beta chains were read from a single sample in a study of cytomegalovirus exposure and HLA in healthy donors. Data came from immunoSEQ multiplex PCR; TCRdb stores just in-frame clones and leaves some out. Of 150,000 to 200,000 clones in the sample, about 80% were seen once. Sequencing was performed on PBMCs. These receptors all stem from a man aged 50 to 60 in good health and CMV-seropositive. Each CDR3 is given without its conserved first and last residue. Each record gives: CDR3 protein, V gene.

CDR3 protein: ASSLRTANTEAF
V gene: TRBV5-8

CDR3 protein: ASSLLGATNEKLF
V gene: TRBV9

CDR3 protein: ASSLSGRQPQH
V gene: TRBV27

CDR3 protein: ASSRQGNTEAF
V gene: TRBV7-2

CDR3 protein: ASSPGGLNTEAF
V gene: TRBV9

CDR3 protein: ASSGPRDRGRETQY
V gene: TRBV9

CDR3 protein: ASSYGQGALGGYT
V gene: TRBV6-6

CDR3 protein: ASSQGTLNYGYT
V gene: TRBV14

CDR3 protein: ASSEFSRGGAILQETQY
V gene: TRBV6-1

CDR3 protein: ASSYAPAGGALYEQF
V gene: TRBV6-7

CDR3 protein: ASRQGALSNQPQH
V gene: TRBV6-1

CDR3 protein: ASSPRDGAYGYT
V gene: TRBV7-9

CDR3 protein: ASSQDFGLALDNEQF
V gene: TRBV4-2

CDR3 protein: ASSYPDRDTEAF
V gene: TRBV6-5

CDR3 protein: ASSPLTGRAIMNTEAF
V gene: TRBV18

CDR3 protein: ASSLLPPGTGVLSPLH
V gene: TRBV27

CDR3 protein: ASSLTGGWEQF
V gene: TRBV28

CDR3 protein: ASSSLNEKLF
V gene: TRBV7-9

CDR3 protein: ASSFFHPDRVDGYT
V gene: TRBV5-8

CDR3 protein: TSSHLRSGGAGNEQF
V gene: TRBV1

CDR3 protein: ASKGAWNTEAF
V gene: TRBV10-1

CDR3 protein: ASSQKRSSGGGTDTQY
V gene: TRBV14

CDR3 protein: SVLTIADRGELSGANVLT
V gene: TRBV29-1

CDR3 protein: ASSSGLAGNNEQF
V gene: TRBV5-1

CDR3 protein: ASSFAGTSGYNEQF
V gene: TRBV7-2

CDR3 protein: ASSLSPSTISFQETQY
V gene: TRBV7-3

CDR3 protein: ASSSGPGQGTYEQY
V gene: TRBV13

CDR3 protein: ASRIYDQPQH
V gene: TRBV21-1

CDR3 protein: ASSSLTQGTGELF
V gene: TRBV6-5

CDR3 protein: ASSVGQDTGELF
V gene: TRBV9

CDR3 protein: ASSQLSTGDTQY
V gene: TRBV7-2

CDR3 protein: ASSSYSEQY
V gene: TRBV7-2

CDR3 protein: ASSRTGASEQY
V gene: TRBV6-5

CDR3 protein: ATKGYSQETQY
V gene: TRBV6-6

CDR3 protein: ATSRDLYSGGVETQY
V gene: TRBV15

CDR3 protein: ASSQADRADYGYT
V gene: TRBV4-2

CDR3 protein: ASKDMLNQPQH
V gene: TRBV6-1

CDR3 protein: ASSLYGSSYEQY
V gene: TRBV5-8

CDR3 protein: ASSVGAFSNQPQH
V gene: TRBV9

CDR3 protein: ASRMGQGNIGELF
V gene: TRBV6-6

CDR3 protein: ASSLTGGFSYEQY
V gene: TRBV7-9

CDR3 protein: AWESYQRPYGYT
V gene: TRBV30

CDR3 protein: ASSLGLLTDTQY
V gene: TRBV7-2

CDR3 protein: AWFPGQGGETQY
V gene: TRBV30

CDR3 protein: ASSARKNTEAF
V gene: TRBV5-1

CDR3 protein: AWTSYGYGYT
V gene: TRBV30

CDR3 protein: ASSEGQGAPAF
V gene: TRBV14

CDR3 protein: ASSPFRTGGRHT
V gene: TRBV14

CDR3 protein: ASSQRSGNQPQH
V gene: TRBV4-2

CDR3 protein: ASSLGDIYEQY
V gene: TRBV28

CDR3 protein: ASSQIVASGGLRGETQY
V gene: TRBV4-1

CDR3 protein: ASTNARNRNSPLH
V gene: TRBV6-5

CDR3 protein: ASSWGAGGDYEQY
V gene: TRBV5-6